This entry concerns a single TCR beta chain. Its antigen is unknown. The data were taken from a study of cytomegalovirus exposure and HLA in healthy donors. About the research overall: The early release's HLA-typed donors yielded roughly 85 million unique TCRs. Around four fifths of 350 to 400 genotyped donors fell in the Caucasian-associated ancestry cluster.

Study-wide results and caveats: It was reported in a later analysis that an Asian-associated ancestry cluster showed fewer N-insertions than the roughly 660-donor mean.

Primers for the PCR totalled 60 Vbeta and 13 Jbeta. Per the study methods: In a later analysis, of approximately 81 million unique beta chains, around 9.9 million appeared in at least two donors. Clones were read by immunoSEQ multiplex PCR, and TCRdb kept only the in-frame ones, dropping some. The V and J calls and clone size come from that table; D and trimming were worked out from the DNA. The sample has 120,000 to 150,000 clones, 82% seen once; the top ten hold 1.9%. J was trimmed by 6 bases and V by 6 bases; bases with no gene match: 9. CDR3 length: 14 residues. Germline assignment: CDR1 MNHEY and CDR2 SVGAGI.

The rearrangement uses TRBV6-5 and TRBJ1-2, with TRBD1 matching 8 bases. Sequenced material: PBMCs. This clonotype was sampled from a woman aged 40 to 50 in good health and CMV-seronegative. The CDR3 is CASSPDRAWNGYTF. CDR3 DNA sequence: TGTGCCAGCAGCCCGGACAGGGCGTGGAATGGCTACACCTTC.